What follows are 21 T cell receptor beta chains derived from one specimen sequenced in a study of T cells in Graves' hyperthyroidism and ophthalmopathy (dated by TCRdb to between 2018 and 2020). The method behind the library was multiplex PCR. Sequencing was carried out with an Illumina HiSeq 2000. Amplification of TCR beta CDR3 regions was carried out from RNA transcripts. The first round of RT-PCR for the TCR CDR3 was performed with the HTBI primer set and the Qiagen OneStep RT-PCR kit. In-frame beta chains were kept once TCRdb had trimmed the public reads at Q25 with fastp and called clones with MiXCR. One record per CDR3 amino acid sequence lists the most common genes and DNA. The sample table contains some 580,000 distinct CDR3 sequences; only one count was recorded for 15% to 20% of them. The ten largest clones capture less than 3.5% of the sample. Sequencing was performed on blood. All receptors come from a woman between 35 and 50 years old with Graves' ophthalmopathy.

This clonotype was seen ten or more times. The V and J genes are TRBV3-1 and TRBJ1-4; D not certain. Germline V gives CDR1 LGHDT, CDR2 YNNKEL (reference sequence). The germline V and J ends were trimmed by 1 base and 4 bases, with 10 bases remaining between them. The CDR3 extends over 15 amino acids. CDR3 nucleotide sequence: TGTGCCAGCAGCCAAGTCGAAGGAGGTAATGAAAAACTGTTTTTT. It yields the protein CASSQVEGGNEKLFF.

The chain's CDR3 is CASSFSQGGGEQYF. The CDR3 DNA is TGTGCCAGCAGTTTTTCCCAGGGGGGGGGGGAGCAGTACTTC. This chain links TRBV12-3 or TRBV12-4 with TRBJ2-7; D may match TRBD1 or TRBD2 (7 bases each). V was clipped by 3 bases and J by 7 bases, with 16 bases between them. The CDR3 is 14 amino acids.

This clonotype showed up many times. The chain carries TRBV6-6 and TRBJ2-3; no firm D call. The V end lost 0 bases, the J end lost 3 bases, and 7 bases lay between the germline ends. Germline V gives CDR1 MNHNY, CDR2 SVGAGI (reference sequence). The length of the CDR3 is 14 residues. CDR3 coding DNA: TGTGCCAGCAGTTACTCGTTAGGTACAGATACGCAGTATTTT. Its translation: CASSYSLGTDTQYF.

The genes are TRBV5-8 and TRBJ2-5; possible D gene TRBD1, 5 bases. The germline V and J ends were trimmed by 0 bases and 1 base, with 19 bases remaining between them. The CDR3 spans 18 residues. CDR1 is SGHTS, CDR2 YDEGEE, per germline. CDR3 DNA: TGTGCCAGCAGCTTGGGCCGCCAGGGCAGTACACTCCAAGAGACCCAGTACTTC. Residues: CASSLGRQGSTLQETQYF.

This clonotype showed up just a few times. The rearrangement joins TRBV7-3 to TRBJ2-3; no clear D gene. The V gene's germline CDR1 is SGHTA and CDR2 FQGTGA. This CDR3 is 13 amino acids long. V shed 0 bases and J shed 5 bases, with 6 bases lying between them. This CDR3 is CASSLTSQDTQYF. As DNA, the CDR3 is TGTGCCAGCAGCTTAACGTCGCAAGATACGCAGTATTTT.

This clonotype was seen repeatedly, ten times or more. The chain links TRBV3-1 to TRBJ1-5; D might be TRBD1 (6 bases). Germline V gene lookup returns CDR1 LGHDT and CDR2 YNNKEL (reference sequence). V lost 2 bases and J lost 0, with 11 bases in between. There are 16 residues in the CDR3. The CDR3 protein is CASSQRGRVSNQPQHF. In nucleotides, the CDR3 is TGTGCCAGCAGCCAACGGGGGCGGGTTAGCAATCAGCCCCAGCATTTT.

There are a few counts of this clonotype. The J gene is TRBJ1-6, the V gene TRBV28; TRBD1 agrees at 8 bases. Germline values: CDR1 MDHEN, CDR2 SYDVKM. The CDR3 is 15 amino acids. The ends lost 5 bases at V and 9 bases at J; junction bases unmatched: 9. The CDR3: CASSARTGIFSPLHF. The CDR3, as DNA: TGTGCCAGCAGTGCCCGGACAGGGATTTTTTCACCCCTCCACTTT.

This clonotype was seen many times. The rearrangement uses TRBV20-1 and TRBJ2-3, with D possibly matching TRBD2 (6 bases). The CDR3 consists of 12 residues. Germline V lookup: CDR1 DFQATT, CDR2 SNEGSKA (reference sequence). V was shortened by 3 bases and J by 3 bases, with 7 bases between the two germline ends. CDR3 sequence reads: CSASGRTDTQYF. The CDR3 DNA sequence: TGCAGTGCTAGCGGGAGAACAGATACGCAGTATTTT.

This clonotype was counted ten times or more. V is TRBV30 and J is TRBJ1-5, with 8 bases matching TRBD1. J was trimmed by 4 bases and V by 3 bases; bases with no gene match: 5. From germline, CDR1 is GTSNPN and CDR2 SVGIG (reference sequence). The CDR3 is made up of 14 amino acids. In DNA, the CDR3 is TGTGCCTGGAGCCCCAGGACAGGGAATCAGCCCCAGCATTTT. Encoded protein: CAWSPRTGNQPQHF. Full variable domain (remainder filled in from reference TRBV30 and TRBJ1-5): SQTIHQWPATLVQPVGSPLSLECTVEGTSNPNLYWYRQAAGRGLQLLFYSVGIGQISSEVPQNLSASRPQDRQFILSSKKLLLSDSGFYLCAWSPRTGNQPQHFGDGTRLSIL.

This clonotype was seen repeatedly, ten times or more. This chain connects TRBV7-2 to TRBJ2-3, with 11 bases fitting TRBD2. The length of the CDR3 is 17 residues. Germline V gives CDR1 SGHTA, CDR2 FQGNSA. J was trimmed by 3 bases and V by 3 bases; bases with no gene match: 8. For the CDR3, the DNA is TGTGCCAGCAGCTTTCGCCCAACTAGCGGGGGAACAGATACGCAGTATTTT. This encodes CASSFRPTSGGTDTQYF.

This clonotype was counted at least ten times. The gene calls are TRBV7-2 and TRBJ1-2; possible D gene TRBD1, 5 bases. CDR1 SGHTA and CDR2 FQGNSA come from the germline V gene. With 3 bases removed from V and 8 bases from J, the gap between germline ends came to 16 bases. This CDR3 is 14 amino acids long. The CDR3 nucleotides are TGTGCCAGCAGCTTGGGGGTAATACACTTAGGCTACACCTTC. Protein: CASSLGVIHLGYTF.

This clonotype was detected many times. The chain joins TRBV3-1 to TRBJ2-1, with D possibly matching TRBD2 (7 bases). In germline, CDR1 is LGHDT, CDR2 YNNKEL (reference sequence). V shed 1 base and J shed 6 bases, with 13 bases lying between them. The CDR3 contains 15 residues. The CDR3 is CASSQGGGGVNEQFF. DNA for the CDR3: TGTGCCAGCAGCCAAGGCGGGGGCGGGGTCAATGAGCAGTTCTTC.

The sample holds a few counts of this clonotype. This chain uses TRBV20-1 with TRBJ2-1, with 14 bases that match TRBD2. Trimming at V came to 6 bases and at J to 7 bases, leaving 5 bases not matched to a gene. CDR3 size: 14 residues. The germline CDR1 and CDR2 sequences are DFQATT and SNEGSKA (reference sequence). The CDR3 DNA follows: TGCAGTGCAGGGACTAGCGGGGGCAGGAATGAGCAGTTCTTC. It is translated as CSAGTSGGRNEQFF.

This clonotype was observed many times. The chain recombines TRBV2 with TRBJ1-2; D gene unclear. The CDR3 spans 16 residues. Germline CDR1 SNHLY, CDR2 FYNNEI. With 2 bases removed from V and 4 bases from J, the gap between germline ends came to 17 bases. The CDR3 DNA reads as TGTGCCAGCAGTGAAACCCACTTCACCTCCTTCTATGGCTACACCTTC. Its translation: CASSETHFTSFYGYTF.

This chain connects TRBV14 to TRBJ2-7, with 13 positions matching TRBD2. Germline-derived CDR1 and CDR2 are SGHDN and FVKESK. With 3 bases clipped from V and 5 bases from J, the junction kept 7 bases outside the gene matches. The CDR3 is made up of 16 amino acids. The CDR3 here is CASSHQLAGGPHEQYF. The CDR3 DNA follows: TGTGCCAGCAGCCATCAACTAGCGGGAGGGCCTCACGAGCAGTACTTC. The complete variable domain, with remaining parts taken from reference TRBV14 and TRBJ2-7, reads EAGVTQFPSHSVIEKGQTVTLRCDPISGHDNLYWYRRVMGKEIKFLLHFVKESKQDESGMPNNRFLAERTGGTYSTLKVQPAELEDSGVYFCASSHQLAGGPHEQYFGPGTRLTVT.

This clonotype has just a few counts. J is TRBJ1-4 and V is TRBV5-1; D call uncertain. Germline V CDR1 and CDR2: SGHRS, YFSETQ. This CDR3 is built from 15 residues. V was shortened by 4 bases and J by 8 bases, with 18 bases between the two germline ends. This CDR3 reads CASSHGTDSLEKLFF. For the CDR3, the DNA is TGCGCCAGCAGCCATGGAACAGATTCATTAGAAAAACTGTTTTTT.

The chain is built from TRBV7-9 and TRBJ2-3; 12 bases map to TRBD1. Germline V lookup: CDR1 SEHNR, CDR2 FQNEAQ (reference sequence). The ends lost 5 bases at V and 3 bases at J; junction bases unmatched: 6. The CDR3 runs to 16 residues. This chain's CDR3 is CASSPEGQGATDTQYF. Here the CDR3 DNA reads TGTGCCAGCAGCCCGGAGGGACAGGGGGCAACAGATACGCAGTATTTT.

This chain joins TRBV25-1 and TRBJ2-6, with D maybe TRBD1 (6 bases). The V gene's germline CDR1 is MGHDK and CDR2 SYGVNS. There are 15 residues in the CDR3. The ends were cut back, 3 bases at V and 2 bases at J, with 8 bases in the middle. The CDR3 reads CASSDHRAGANVLTF. CDR3 bases: TGTGCCAGCAGTGACCACAGGGCTGGGGCCAACGTCCTGACTTTC.

This chain links TRBV18 with TRBJ2-3, with TRBD2 identical over 8 bases. Germline V gene lookup returns CDR1 KGHSH and CDR2 LQKENI. The CDR3 length is 16 residues. Germline trimming cut 1 base from V and 1 base from J; bases unmatched to any gene: 4. DNA of the CDR3: TGTGCCAGCTCACCACTTCGGGAGGGTGGCACAGATACGCAGTATTTT. This sequence encodes CASSPLREGGTDTQYF.

This clonotype was counted at least ten times. This chain joins TRBV7-9 and TRBJ2-1, with 12 nucleotides matching TRBD2. Trimming at V came to 5 bases and at J to 4 bases, leaving 3 bases not matched to a gene. The germline CDR1 and CDR2 sequences are SEHNR and FQNEAQ (reference sequence). The CDR3 sequence is 15 residues long. This chain's CDR3 is CASSGLAGLYNEQFF. The CDR3 coding sequence is TGTGCCAGCAGCGGACTAGCGGGGCTATACAATGAGCAGTTCTTC.

V gene TRBV9 combines with J gene TRBJ1-3, with 7 nucleotides matching TRBD1. The CDR3 length is 17 residues. With V trimmed by 4 bases and J by 0 bases, 10 bases remained unmatched. In germline, CDR1 is SGDLS, CDR2 YYNGEE. The CDR3 region has the DNA TGTGCCAGCAGCCCAACCGGGACAGAGCCCTCTGGAAACACCATATATTTT. Protein product: CASSPTGTEPSGNTIYF.